This section outlines one T cell receptor beta chain sequence together with its context. These data originate in a study of shared T cell receptors in the human thymus. Libraries were prepared by immunoSEQ multiplex PCR; TCRdb keeps only in-frame clonotypes and omits some of them. The profile shows roughly 410,000 clones, 95% of them singletons. The CDR3 has 16 residues. CDR1 is LGHNT and CDR2 is FRNRAP in the germline V gene. Losses at the gene ends were 5 bases for V and 2 bases for J; bases not matched to a gene: 12. The TCR comes from a human donor. V gene TRBV12-5 combines with J gene TRBJ2-7; 7 bases align to TRBD2. Sequenced sample: thymocytes. CDR3 sequence reads: CASGPLVGGSPYEQYF. DNA for the CDR3: TGTGCTAGTGGTCCACTAGTGGGGGGGAGCCCCTACGAGCAGTACTTC.